This record concerns one TCR beta chain sequence. Its antigen remains unknown. The data belong to a study of cytomegalovirus exposure and HLA in healthy donors. Whole-study results and caveats: A previous analysis found most TCR beta V segments productive roughly 87% or roughly 30% of the time.

The CDR3 has 18 amino acids. Germline loops: CDR1 LNHDA, CDR2 SQIVND (reference sequence). V gave up 5 bases and J gave up 1 base; unmatched junction bases: 7. The PCR contained 60 Vbeta and 13 Jbeta primers. Sequencing used immunoSEQ multiplex PCR; TCRdb keeps in-frame clones, though not all of them. The table includes approximately 170,000 clones, 85% detected once. The source material was PBMCs. The chain uses TRBV19 and TRBJ2-6, with 11 bases that match TRBD1. This sequence was found in a boy aged 2-15 years in good health and CMV-seronegative. The DNA for the CDR3 is TGTGCCAGTAGTGCCAGGACAGGGGGCGCTTCTGGGGCCAACGTCCTGACTTTC. Amino acid sequence: CASSARTGGASGANVLTF.